This TCR beta chain derives from a study of blood T cell repertoires in COVID-19. Overall study: COVID-19 samples collected from the United States, Italy and Spain covered acute and convalescent phases. T cells, B-cell-depleted T cells, or PBMCs provided the cDNA or gDNA that served as material.

Trimming removed 5 bases from V and 5 bases from J, with 10 bases in between. Germline-derived CDR1 and CDR2 are SEHNR and FQNEAQ (reference sequence). This CDR3 has 14 amino acids. Participant-reported clinical history was the basis for cohort assignment. Original analysis: For nucleated cells, counts were estimated from reference gene primer amplification. The data were produced by immunoSEQ multiplex PCR, yet TCRdb's version contains in-frame clones alone and is incomplete. The D gene and trimming were derived from the DNA, and the V and J assignments and clone size from that table. The repertoire holds under 350,000 clones, with approximately 86% as singletons.

This TCR derives from a woman aged 40 to 50 with acute COVID-19. The rearrangement uses TRBV7-9 and TRBJ1-6, with D unresolved. What was sequenced was PBMCs or T cells enriched from blood (not recorded which). The CDR3 spells CASSLGRNNSPLHF. As DNA, the CDR3 is TGTGCCAGCAGCCTAGGGCGGAATAATTCACCCCTCCACTTT.